Presented here are 29 T cell receptor beta chains from one specimen sequenced in a study of T cell responses to AZD1222 COVID-19 vaccine. Clones were read by immunoSEQ multiplex PCR, and TCRdb kept only the in-frame ones, dropping some. The table has 130,000 to 150,000 clones, approximately 90% seen once; the top ten hold roughly 3.1%. The source material was peripheral blood, sampled on day 0 of AZD1222 vaccination. These receptors all come from an adult in good health.

V usage is TRBV6-5 and J usage is TRBJ1-2; 8 bases fit TRBD1. CDR1 and CDR2 from the germline V gene are MNHEY and SVGAGI. V gave up 6 bases and J gave up 3 bases; unmatched junction bases: 6. The CDR3 covers 14 residues. The CDR3 DNA reads as TGTGCCAGCAGCCCCAGGGGGCGAGACTATGGCTACACCTTC. This sequence encodes CASSPRGRDYGYTF.

This clone was counted at least ten times. The chain joins TRBV11-3 to TRBJ1-6, with 7 bases lining up with TRBD1. There are 14 residues in the CDR3. The germline V gene has CDR1 SGHNT and CDR2 YENEEA. J gave up 6 bases and V 5 bases, and 4 bases lay outside the gene matches. CDR3 DNA sequence: TGTGCCAGCAGCCTACAGGGGCTTAATTCACCCCTCCACTTT. Encoded protein: CASSLQGLNSPLHF. The variable domain in full, completed from reference TRBV11-3 and TRBJ1-6, reads EAGVVQSPRYKIIEKKQPVAFWCNPISGHNTLYWYLQNLGQGPELLIRYENEEAVDDSQLPKDRFSAERLKGVDSTLKIQPAELGDSAVYLCASSLQGLNSPLHFGNGTRLTVT.

The rearrangement joins TRBV4-2 to TRBJ1-3; D is perhaps TRBD1 (5 bases). Trimming pared 2 bases from V and 6 bases from J, leaving 11 bases between. CDR1 and CDR2 from the germline V gene are LGHNA and YNFKEQ. The CDR3 has 14 amino acids. The CDR3: CASSQRGGENTIYF. As DNA, the CDR3 is TGTGCCAGCAGCCAAAGGGGCGGGGAAAACACCATATATTTT.

The rearrangement uses TRBV24-1 and TRBJ2-1; 9 bases line up with TRBD2. Germline values: CDR1 KGHDR, CDR2 SFDVKD. Trimming took 0 bases from V and 0 from J; bases not matched to a gene: 2. This CDR3 has 17 residues. The CDR3 sequence is CATSDLASGVSYNEQFF. The CDR3 DNA sequence: TGTGCCACCAGTGATTTGGCTAGCGGGGTCTCCTACAATGAGCAGTTCTTC.

This CDR3 reads CASSVAGGPDEQYF. The CDR3 DNA reads TGTGCCAGCAGCGTAGCGGGAGGGCCAGACGAGCAGTACTTC. The chain employs TRBV9 and TRBJ2-7; 8 bases agree with TRBD2. Trimming removed 0 bases from V and 5 bases from J; junction bases left unmatched: 4. Germline CDR1 is SGDLS and CDR2 is YYNGEE. The CDR3 has 14 amino acids.

This chain links TRBV7-9 with TRBJ2-3, with 7 bases that match TRBD2. The CDR3 has 16 amino acids. The germline V gene encodes CDR1 SEHNR and CDR2 FQNEAQ (reference sequence). V lost 5 bases and J lost 3; bases outside the gene matches: 11. The DNA for the CDR3 is TGTGCCAGCAGCCTGTCGGCTAGCGGACCAACAGATACGCAGTATTTT. Its protein product is CASSLSASGPTDTQYF.

The chain has TRBV5-1 and TRBJ2-2, with D perhaps matching TRBD1 (5 bases). CDR3 length: 15 amino acids. V was clipped by 0 bases and J by 2 bases, with 8 bases between them. Germline CDR1 and CDR2: SGHRS and YFSETQ. CDR3 DNA sequence: TGCGCCAGCAGCTTGGGGACATACAACACCGGGGAGCTGTTTTTT. It encodes CASSLGTYNTGELFF.

J is TRBJ2-1 and V is TRBV6-1; tentatively, D is TRBD1 (5 bases). Germline CDR1 is MNHNS and CDR2 is SASEGT. The CDR3 sequence is 15 residues long. V was shortened by 2 bases and J by 4 bases, with 12 bases between the two germline ends. The CDR3 DNA reads TGTGCCAGCAGTGAAACGAGCGCAGGGTACAATGAGCAGTTCTTC. Protein sequence: CASSETSAGYNEQFF.

The J gene is TRBJ1-2, the V gene TRBV9; 7 positions match TRBD1. This CDR3 spans 15 amino acids. CDR1 SGDLS and CDR2 YYNGEE come from the germline V gene. Trimming took 0 bases from V and 7 from J; bases not matched to a gene: 9. The CDR3 DNA reads TGTGCCAGCAGCGTAGGTGGGCAGGGGGACCGTGGCTACACCTTC. Its translation: CASSVGGQGDRGYTF.

This chain connects TRBV27 to TRBJ2-1; TRBD2 agrees at 8 bases. The germline V gene encodes CDR1 MNHEY and CDR2 SMNVEV (reference sequence). With 3 bases clipped from V and 3 bases from J, the junction kept 4 bases outside the gene matches. There are 15 residues in the CDR3. CDR3 region: CASSFGLAGYNEQFF. CDR3 DNA sequence: TGTGCCAGCAGTTTTGGTCTAGCGGGCTACAATGAGCAGTTCTTC.

This clone appeared once. V gene TRBV19 combines with J gene TRBJ1-3, with TRBD1 matching over 8 bases. CDR1 is LNHDA and CDR2 is SQIVND in the germline V gene (reference sequence). The length of the CDR3 is 15 residues. V lost 4 bases to trimming and J lost 5 bases; unmatched junction nucleotides: 7. Here the CDR3 DNA reads TGTGCCAGTAGTACCCGGACAGGGTGGCGAAACACCATATATTTT. Its translation is CASSTRTGWRNTIYF.

This chain joins TRBV25-1 and TRBJ1-1, with 7 bases lining up with TRBD1. This CDR3 is built from 13 residues. J was trimmed by 1 base and V by 7 bases; bases with no gene match: 3. CDR1 is MGHDK and CDR2 is SYGVNS in the germline V gene. The CDR3 nucleotides are TGTGCCAGCACAAGGACAGGGAACACTGAAGCTTTCTTT. It codes for CASTRTGNTEAFF.

The V gene is TRBV13, the J gene TRBJ1-2, with a tentative D call TRBD1 (5 bases). CDR3 length: 15 residues. Looked up from germline, CDR1 is PRHDT and CDR2 is FYEKMQ (reference sequence). V was cut by 4 bases and J by 4 bases, with 16 bases left in between. The CDR3 DNA reads TGTGCCAGCAGCTCACGTGGAGGGGACTCCTATGGCTACACCTTC. It codes for CASSSRGGDSYGYTF.

The rearrangement joins TRBV30 to TRBJ2-3, with 12 bases aligning to TRBD2. J lost 2 bases, V lost 0 bases, and 3 bases had no gene match. CDR1 GTSNPN and CDR2 SVGIG come from the germline V gene (reference sequence). This CDR3 contains 16 residues. In DNA, the CDR3 is TGTGCCTGGAGTGTAGGACTAGCGGGACTCACAGATACGCAGTATTTT. Its protein is CAWSVGLAGLTDTQYF.

The chain is built from TRBV30 and TRBJ1-6; D is unresolved. V was shortened by 0 bases and J by 9 bases, with 9 bases between the two germline ends. The CDR3 covers 13 residues. CDR1 and CDR2 (germline): GTSNPN, SVGIG (reference sequence). CDR3 loop: CAWSVLGGSPLHF. In DNA, the CDR3 is TGTGCCTGGAGTGTTTTAGGCGGTTCACCCCTCCACTTT.

The V call is TRBV2, the J call TRBJ1-4; TRBD1 matches at 7 bases. In germline, CDR1 is SNHLY, CDR2 FYNNEI. The CDR3 is made up of 15 amino acids. After removal of 4 bases from V and 5 bases from J, the junction contained 7 bases not matched to a gene. The CDR3 is CASSAGGQPNEKLFF. CDR3 DNA sequence: TGTGCCAGCAGTGCTGGGGGACAGCCAAATGAAAAACTGTTTTTT.

The V gene is TRBV10-2, the J gene TRBJ1-2, with D maybe TRBD1 (5 bases). The CDR3 length is 12 residues. The V and J ends lost 8 bases and 4 bases respectively, with 11 bases between them. The germline gives CDR1 WSHSY, CDR2 SAAADI. The CDR3 coding sequence is TGCGCCAGCGCGGGGGGGACCTATGGCTACACCTTC. Its translation: CASAGGTYGYTF.

The rearrangement links TRBV5-1 to TRBJ2-3; 10 positions match TRBD2. V lost 1 base to trimming and J lost 6 bases; unmatched junction nucleotides: 14. Germline V gives CDR1 SGHRS, CDR2 YFSETQ. The length of the CDR3 is 18 residues. The CDR3 loop is CASSLSSSGSRFRDTQYF. CDR3 nucleotide sequence: TGCGCCAGCAGCTTGAGTTCTAGCGGGAGCCGGTTCAGGGATACGCAGTATTTT. Using reference TRBV5-1 and TRBJ2-3 for the parts outside the CDR3, the full variable domain is KAGVTQTPRYLIKTRGQQVTLSCSPISGHRSVSWYQQTPGQGLQFLFEYFSETQRNKGNFPGRFSGRQFSNSRSEMNVSTLELGDSALYLCASSLSSSGSRFRDTQYFGPGTRLTVL.

The chain has TRBV20-1 and TRBJ2-1; TRBD1 or TRBD2 may be the D gene (5 bases each). From germline, CDR1 is DFQATT and CDR2 SNEGSKA (reference sequence). Trimming left V 3 bases short and J 8 bases short, with 14 bases between. The length of the CDR3 is 13 residues. CDR3 residues: CSASGTGFYEQFF. The CDR3 bases are TGCAGTGCTAGTGGGACGGGGTTTTATGAGCAGTTCTTC.

The chain recombines TRBV5-1 with TRBJ2-7; the D gene is possibly TRBD2 (5 bases). The CDR3 covers 12 residues. The V gene lost 4 bases and the J gene lost 5 bases, with 10 bases spanning the gap. Looked up from germline, CDR1 is SGHRS and CDR2 is YFSETQ. CDR3 DNA sequence: TGCGCCAGCAGCCTGGCCGGGGACGAGCAGTACTTC. It yields the protein CASSLAGDEQYF. Combining the CDR3 with reference TRBV5-1 and TRBJ2-7 gives the whole variable domain KAGVTQTPRYLIKTRGQQVTLSCSPISGHRSVSWYQQTPGQGLQFLFEYFSETQRNKGNFPGRFSGRQFSNSRSEMNVSTLELGDSALYLCASSLAGDEQYFGPGTRLTVT.

The chain uses TRBV7-3 and TRBJ1-1; 9 nucleotides align to TRBD1. Germline-derived CDR1 and CDR2 are SGHTA and FQGTGA. The CDR3 has 14 amino acids. With V trimmed by 5 bases and J by 3 bases, 4 bases remained unmatched. The CDR3 loop is CASSPRDRDTEAFF. In DNA, the CDR3 is TGTGCCAGCAGCCCCCGGGACAGGGACACTGAAGCTTTCTTT.

The chain employs TRBV2 and TRBJ2-1; the match to TRBD2 covers 10 bases. The germline V gene encodes CDR1 SNHLY and CDR2 FYNNEI. The CDR3 is 15 residues long. V lost 7 bases, J lost 5 bases, and 8 bases stayed unmatched. CDR3 nucleotide sequence: TGTGCCAGCACTCCGGGACTAGCGAACAACAATGAGCAGTTCTTC. It yields the protein CASTPGLANNNEQFF.

This chain uses TRBV28 with TRBJ1-1, with TRBD1 as a possible D gene (6 bases). This CDR3 has 14 residues. The V gene lost 6 bases and the J gene lost 1 base, with 12 bases spanning the gap. Germline CDR1 MDHEN, CDR2 SYDVKM. Here the CDR3 reads CASRSGQRNTEAFF. The CDR3 DNA reads TGTGCCAGCAGGTCCGGACAGAGGAACACTGAAGCTTTCTTT. The full variable domain, its missing parts supplied by reference TRBV28 and TRBJ1-1, is DVKVTQSSRYLVKRTGEKVFLECVQDMDHENMFWYRQDPGLGLRLIYFSYDVKMKEKGDIPEGYSVSREKKERFSLILESASTNQTSMYLCASRSGQRNTEAFFGQGTRLTVV.

Details on this clone: The identical CDR3 is also encoded by other nucleotide sequences in the sample. The chain joins TRBV5-1 to TRBJ1-5, with a tentative D call TRBD1 (6 bases). This CDR3 comprises 15 residues. CDR1 and CDR2 from the germline V gene are SGHRS and YFSETQ. The V and J ends lost 2 bases and 3 bases respectively, with 12 bases between them. For the CDR3, the DNA is TGCGCCAGCAGCTTACAGGGTGGTGACAATCAGCCCCAGCATTTT. This encodes CASSLQGGDNQPQHF.

V usage is TRBV7-3 and J usage is TRBJ2-2; TRBD1 is a possible D gene (6 bases). Trimming cost V 6 bases and J 1 base, with 18 bases left between them. CDR1 and CDR2 (germline): SGHTA, FQGTGA. The CDR3 runs to 17 residues. CDR3 protein: CASSQPEGTRNTGELFF. CDR3 DNA: TGTGCCAGCAGTCAACCCGAAGGGACAAGGAACACCGGGGAGCTGTTTTTT.

The chain links TRBV10-2 to TRBJ2-7; 8 bases map to TRBD1. Per the germline V gene, CDR1 is WSHSY and CDR2 is SAAADI. Trimming at V came to 1 base and at J to 0 bases, leaving 5 bases not matched to a gene. This CDR3 comprises 16 residues. The CDR3 here is CASSEWNRGASYEQYF. The CDR3 DNA sequence: TGCGCCAGCAGTGAGTGGAACAGGGGGGCCTCCTACGAGCAGTACTTC.

This rearrangement joins TRBV3-1 (or the pseudogene TRBV3-2) to TRBJ1-1; unclear D gene. This CDR3 comprises 18 residues. CDR1 is LGHDT, CDR2 YNNKEL, per germline (reference sequence). Trimming removed 2 bases from V and 3 bases from J, with 22 bases in between. The DNA of the CDR3 is TGTGCCAGCAGCCAAAGATCTTTTGGTCGGGCGAGCTACACTGAAGCTTTCTTT. It is translated as CASSQRSFGRASYTEAFF.

The V and J genes are TRBV28 and TRBJ1-5; no firm D call. The CDR3 totals 13 residues. V lost 5 bases and J lost 0, with 5 bases in between. CDR1 is MDHEN, CDR2 SYDVKM, per germline. CDR3 loop: CASSQVSNQPQHF. As DNA, the CDR3 is TGTGCCAGCAGTCAAGTTAGCAATCAGCCCCAGCATTTT.

The gene calls are TRBV18 and TRBJ2-1, with 8 bases aligning to TRBD1. Germline CDR1 KGHSH, CDR2 LQKENI. This CDR3 is built from 15 residues. V dropped 5 bases and J dropped 2; count of bases not matched to a gene: 5. The CDR3, as DNA: TGTGCCAGCTCAGCCCGACAGGGGACCTACAATGAGCAGTTCTTC. The encoded protein is CASSARQGTYNEQFF.